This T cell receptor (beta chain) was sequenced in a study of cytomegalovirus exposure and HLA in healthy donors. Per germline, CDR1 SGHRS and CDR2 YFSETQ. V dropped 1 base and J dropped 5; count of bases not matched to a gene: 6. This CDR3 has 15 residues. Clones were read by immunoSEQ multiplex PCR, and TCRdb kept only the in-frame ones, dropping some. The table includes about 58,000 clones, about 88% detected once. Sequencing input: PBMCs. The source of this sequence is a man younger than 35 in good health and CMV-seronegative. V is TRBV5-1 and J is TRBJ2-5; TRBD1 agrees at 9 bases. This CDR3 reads CASSLSTGGAETQYF. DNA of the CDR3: TGCGCCAGCAGCTTGAGTACAGGGGGCGCGGAGACCCAGTACTTC.